This TCR beta chain was captured by sequencing in a study of human T cells and chemical hapten exposure. At the level of the study: Across samples, TCR yields varied, mostly owing to small differences in pooled library volumes.

What the library attached to individual cDNA molecules were unique molecular identifiers. MiXCR, run by TCRdb on the RACE reads, gives a single entry per CDR3 protein. Here the sample spans about 69,000 distinct CDR3 sequences, approximately 29% being singletons. The germline V gene has CDR1 MNHEY and CDR2 SVGEGT. The CDR3 length is 14 residues. V was cut by 5 bases and J by 7 bases, with 15 bases left in between. Indicated time point: patch test 1, 2 weeks after DPC sensitization. As to treatment: therapeutic diphenylcyclopropenone sensitization with weekly scalp DPC. Sequencing was performed on whole blood, taken in connection with sensitization to the hapten diphenylcyclopropenone (DPC). The clonotype was recovered from a man aged 35-49 years with alopecia areata. Some clones in this sample may be carry-over from other donors' samples. The chain uses TRBV6-2 or TRBV6-3 and TRBJ1-5, with D tentatively TRBD1 (5 bases). The CDR3 loop reads CASSEKAGYQPQHF. The CDR3, as DNA: TGTGCCAGCAGTGAGAAGGCAGGGTACCAGCCCCAGCATTTT.